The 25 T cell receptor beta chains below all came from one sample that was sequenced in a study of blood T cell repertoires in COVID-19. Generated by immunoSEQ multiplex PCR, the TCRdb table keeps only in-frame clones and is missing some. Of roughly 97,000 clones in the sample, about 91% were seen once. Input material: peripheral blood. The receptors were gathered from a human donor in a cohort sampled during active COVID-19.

The DNA for the CDR3 is TGTGCCAGCAGCTCCAACGGGGGGGCTACGTATTCACCCCTCCACTTT. This translates into CASSSNGGATYSPLHF. The chain carries TRBV7-8 and TRBJ1-6, with D perhaps matching TRBD1 (6 bases). Germline V CDR1 and CDR2: SGHVS, FQNEAQ. The CDR3 contains 16 residues. Trimming took 4 bases from V and 8 from J, leaving 18 bases between them.

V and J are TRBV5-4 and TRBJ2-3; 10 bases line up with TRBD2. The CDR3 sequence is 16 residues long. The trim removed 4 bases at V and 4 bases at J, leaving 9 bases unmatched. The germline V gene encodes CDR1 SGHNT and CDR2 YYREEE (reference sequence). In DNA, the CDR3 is TGTGCCAGCAGCCTCAGCGGGGGGGGGAAGGCAGATACGCAGTATTTT. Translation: CASSLSGGGKADTQYF. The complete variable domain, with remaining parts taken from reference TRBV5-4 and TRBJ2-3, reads ETGVTQSPTHLIKTRGQQVTLRCSSQSGHNTVSWYQQALGQGPQFIFQYYREEENGRGNFPPRFSGLQFPNYSSELNVNALELDDSALYLCASSLSGGGKADTQYFGPGTRLTVL.

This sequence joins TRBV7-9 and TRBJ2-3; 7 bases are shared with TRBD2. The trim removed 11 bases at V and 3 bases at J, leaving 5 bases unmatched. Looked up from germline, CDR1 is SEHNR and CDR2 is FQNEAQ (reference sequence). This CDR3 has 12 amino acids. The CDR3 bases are TGTGCCGTTAAAGCGGGAACAGATACGCAGTATTTT. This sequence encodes CAVKAGTDTQYF.

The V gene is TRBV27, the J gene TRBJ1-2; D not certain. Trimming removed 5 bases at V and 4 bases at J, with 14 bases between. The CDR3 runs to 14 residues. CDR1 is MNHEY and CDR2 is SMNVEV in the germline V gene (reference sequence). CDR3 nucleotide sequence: TGTGCCAGCAGTCAAGCCGGGAACAGCTATGGCTACACCTTC. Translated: CASSQAGNSYGYTF.

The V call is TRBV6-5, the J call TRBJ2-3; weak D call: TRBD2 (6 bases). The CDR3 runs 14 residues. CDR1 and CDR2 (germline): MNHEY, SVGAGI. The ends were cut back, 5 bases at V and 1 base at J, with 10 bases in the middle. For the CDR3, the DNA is TGTGCCAGCAGTAGCTCGGGAGGCACAGATACGCAGTATTTT. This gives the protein CASSSSGGTDTQYF.

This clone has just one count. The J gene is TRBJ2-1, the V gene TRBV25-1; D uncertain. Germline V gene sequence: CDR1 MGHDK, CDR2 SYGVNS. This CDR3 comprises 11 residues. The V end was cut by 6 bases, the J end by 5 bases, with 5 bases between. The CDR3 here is CASRRNNEQFF. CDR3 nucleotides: TGTGCCAGCAGGAGGAACAATGAGCAGTTCTTC. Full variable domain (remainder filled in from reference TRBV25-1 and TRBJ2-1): EADIYQTPRYLVIGTGKKITLECSQTMGHDKMYWYQQDPGMELHLIHYSYGVNSTEKGDLSSESTVSRIRTEHFPLTLESARPSHTSQYLCASRRNNEQFFGPGTRLTVL.

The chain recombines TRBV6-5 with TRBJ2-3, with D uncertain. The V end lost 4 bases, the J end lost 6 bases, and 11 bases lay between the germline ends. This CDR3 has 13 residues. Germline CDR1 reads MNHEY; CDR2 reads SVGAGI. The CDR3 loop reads CASSWLSGDTQYF. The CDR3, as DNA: TGTGCCAGCAGTTGGCTTTCGGGTGATACGCAGTATTTT.

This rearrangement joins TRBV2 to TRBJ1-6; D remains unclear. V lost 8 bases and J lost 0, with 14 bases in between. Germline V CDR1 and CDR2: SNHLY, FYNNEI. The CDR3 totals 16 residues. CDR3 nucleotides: TGTGCCAGCGGCGGGTCCCCCAGCTCCTATAATTCACCCCTCCACTTT. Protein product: CASGGSPSSYNSPLHF.

The CDR3 DNA is TGTGCCAGTAGTAGCGGGGGGGGGTACCAAGAGACCCAGTACTTC. Its protein is CASSSGGGYQETQYF. V is TRBV19 and J is TRBJ2-5, with TRBD2 matching 9 bases. Looked up from germline, CDR1 is LNHDA and CDR2 is SQIVND (reference sequence). CDR3 length equals 15 residues. V trimming: 4 bases; J trimming: 0 bases; junction bases outside the gene matches: 3. Drawing the rest from reference TRBV19 and TRBJ2-5, the complete variable domain is DGGITQSPKYLFRKEGQNVTLSCEQNLNHDAMYWYRQDPGQGLRLIYYSQIVNDFQKGDIAEGYSVSREKKESFPLTVTSAQKNPTAFYLCASSSGGGYQETQYFGPGTRLLVL.

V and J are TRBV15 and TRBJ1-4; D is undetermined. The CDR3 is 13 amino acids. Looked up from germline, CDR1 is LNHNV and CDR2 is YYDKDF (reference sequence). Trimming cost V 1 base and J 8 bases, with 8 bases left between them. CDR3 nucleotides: TGTGCCACCAGCAGAGGGGCAGGAGAAAAACTGTTTTTT. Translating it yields CATSRGAGEKLFF.

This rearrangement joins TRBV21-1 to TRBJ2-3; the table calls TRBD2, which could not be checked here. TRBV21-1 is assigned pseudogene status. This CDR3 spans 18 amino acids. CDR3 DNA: TGTGCCAGCAGCAAAGACGTTATGGTAGCTTACCGCACAGATACGCAGTATTTT. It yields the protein CASSKDVMVAYRTDTQYF.

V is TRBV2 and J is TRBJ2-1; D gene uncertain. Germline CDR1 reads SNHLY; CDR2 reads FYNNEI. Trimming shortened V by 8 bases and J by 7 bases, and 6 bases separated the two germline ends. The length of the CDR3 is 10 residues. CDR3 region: CASQDNEQFF. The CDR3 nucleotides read TGTGCCAGCCAGGATAATGAGCAGTTCTTC.

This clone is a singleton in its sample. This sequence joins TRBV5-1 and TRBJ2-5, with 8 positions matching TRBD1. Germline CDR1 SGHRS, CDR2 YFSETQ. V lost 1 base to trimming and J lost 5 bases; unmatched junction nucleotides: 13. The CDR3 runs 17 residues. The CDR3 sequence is CASSLSSRGLGGETQYF. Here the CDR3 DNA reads TGCGCCAGCAGCTTGAGTTCCAGGGGGCTCGGGGGTGAGACCCAGTACTTC.

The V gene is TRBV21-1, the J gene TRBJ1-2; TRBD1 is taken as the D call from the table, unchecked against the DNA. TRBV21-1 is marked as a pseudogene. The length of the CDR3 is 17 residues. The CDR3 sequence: CASSKWDRALESYGYTF. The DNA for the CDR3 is TGTGCCAGCAGCAAGTGGGACAGGGCTCTCGAAAGTTATGGCTACACCTTC.

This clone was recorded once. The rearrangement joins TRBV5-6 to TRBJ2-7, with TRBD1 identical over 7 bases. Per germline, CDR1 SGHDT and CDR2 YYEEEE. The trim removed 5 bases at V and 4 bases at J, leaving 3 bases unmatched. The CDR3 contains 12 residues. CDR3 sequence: CASSDRAYEQYF. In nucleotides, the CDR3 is TGTGCCAGCAGTGACAGGGCGTACGAGCAGTACTTC.

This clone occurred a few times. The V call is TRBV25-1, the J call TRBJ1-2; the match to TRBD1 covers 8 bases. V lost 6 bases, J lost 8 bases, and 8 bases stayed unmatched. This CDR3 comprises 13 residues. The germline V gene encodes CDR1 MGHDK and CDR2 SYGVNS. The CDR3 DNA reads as TGTGCCAGCAGGCCGGACAGGGCTGGCGGCTACACCTTC. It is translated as CASRPDRAGGYTF.

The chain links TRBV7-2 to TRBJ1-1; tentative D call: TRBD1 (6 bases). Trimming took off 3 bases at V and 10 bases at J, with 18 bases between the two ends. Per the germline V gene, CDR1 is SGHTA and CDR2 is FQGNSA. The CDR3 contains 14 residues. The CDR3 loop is CASSLDSSQRVAFF. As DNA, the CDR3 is TGTGCCAGCAGCTTGGACAGCAGCCAACGTGTAGCTTTCTTT.

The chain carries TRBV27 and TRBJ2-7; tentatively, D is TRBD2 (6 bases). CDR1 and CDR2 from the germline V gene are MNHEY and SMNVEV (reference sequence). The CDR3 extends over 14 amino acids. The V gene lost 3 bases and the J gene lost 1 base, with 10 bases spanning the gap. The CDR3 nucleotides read TGTGCCAGCAGTTTGCGGCGGGAATCCTACGAGCAGTACTTC. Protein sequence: CASSLRRESYEQYF.

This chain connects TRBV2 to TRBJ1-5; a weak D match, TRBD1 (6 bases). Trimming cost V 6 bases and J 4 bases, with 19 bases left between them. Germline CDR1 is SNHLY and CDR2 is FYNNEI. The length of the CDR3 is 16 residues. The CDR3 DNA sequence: TGTGCCAGCAGCCTATCCGGGGTAAGGGGGAATCAGCCCCAGCATTTT. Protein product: CASSLSGVRGNQPQHF. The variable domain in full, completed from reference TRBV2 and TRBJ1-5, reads EPEVTQTPSHQVTQMGQEVILRCVPISNHLYFYWYRQILGQKVEFLVSFYNNEISEKSEIFDDQFSVERPDGSNFTLKIRSTKLEDSAMYFCASSLSGVRGNQPQHFGDGTRLSIL.

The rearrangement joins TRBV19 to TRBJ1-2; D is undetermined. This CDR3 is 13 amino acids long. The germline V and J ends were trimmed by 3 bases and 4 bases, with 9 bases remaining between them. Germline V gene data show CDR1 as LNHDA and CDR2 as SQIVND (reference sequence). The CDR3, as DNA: TGTGCCAGTAGTATGGAGATTCTCTATGGCTACACCTTC. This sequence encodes CASSMEILYGYTF.

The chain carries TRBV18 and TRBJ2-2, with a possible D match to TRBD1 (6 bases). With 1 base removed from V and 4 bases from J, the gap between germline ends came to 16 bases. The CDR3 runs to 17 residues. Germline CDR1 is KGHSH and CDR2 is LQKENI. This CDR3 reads CASSPLVVGASTGELFF. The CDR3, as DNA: TGTGCCAGCTCACCACTAGTAGTGGGGGCGTCCACCGGGGAGCTGTTTTTT.

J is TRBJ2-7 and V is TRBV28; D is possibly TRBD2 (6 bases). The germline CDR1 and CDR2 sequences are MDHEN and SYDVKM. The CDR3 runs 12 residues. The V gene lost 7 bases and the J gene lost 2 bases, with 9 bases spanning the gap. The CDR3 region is CASTRTTYEQYF. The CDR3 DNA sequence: TGTGCCAGCACGAGGACTACCTACGAGCAGTACTTC.

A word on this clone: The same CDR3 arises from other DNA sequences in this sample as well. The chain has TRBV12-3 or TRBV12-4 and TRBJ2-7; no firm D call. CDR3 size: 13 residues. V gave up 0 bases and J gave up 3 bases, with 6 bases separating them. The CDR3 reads CASSLASYYEQYF. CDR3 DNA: TGTGCCAGCAGTTTAGCCTCTTACTACGAGCAGTACTTC.

CDR3 in amino acids: CASTFGGGSEQFF. DNA of the CDR3: TGTGCCAGCACCTTTGGGGGAGGGTCTGAGCAGTTCTTC. The V and J genes are TRBV12-3 or TRBV12-4 and TRBJ2-1; 7 nucleotides match TRBD2. This CDR3 has 13 residues. The V and J ends lost 7 bases and 9 bases, in that order; junction bases with no gene match: 9.

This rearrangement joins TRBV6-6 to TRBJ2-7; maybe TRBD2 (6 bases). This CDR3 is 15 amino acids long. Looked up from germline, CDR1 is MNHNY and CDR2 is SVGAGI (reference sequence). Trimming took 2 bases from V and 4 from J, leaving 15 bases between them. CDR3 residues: CASSYGREDPYEQYF. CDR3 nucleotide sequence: TGTGCCAGCAGTTACGGGCGGGAAGACCCATACGAGCAGTACTTC.